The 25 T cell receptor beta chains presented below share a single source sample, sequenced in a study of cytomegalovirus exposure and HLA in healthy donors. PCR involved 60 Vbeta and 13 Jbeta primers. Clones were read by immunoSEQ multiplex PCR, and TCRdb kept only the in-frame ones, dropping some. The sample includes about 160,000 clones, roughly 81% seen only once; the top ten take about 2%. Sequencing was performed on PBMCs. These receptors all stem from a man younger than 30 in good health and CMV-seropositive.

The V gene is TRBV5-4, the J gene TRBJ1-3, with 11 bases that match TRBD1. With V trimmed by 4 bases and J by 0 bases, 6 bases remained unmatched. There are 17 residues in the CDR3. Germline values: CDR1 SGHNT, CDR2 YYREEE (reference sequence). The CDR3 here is CASSKGQGVPSGNTIYF. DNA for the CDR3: TGTGCCAGCAGCAAGGGACAGGGGGTCCCCTCTGGAAACACCATATATTTT.

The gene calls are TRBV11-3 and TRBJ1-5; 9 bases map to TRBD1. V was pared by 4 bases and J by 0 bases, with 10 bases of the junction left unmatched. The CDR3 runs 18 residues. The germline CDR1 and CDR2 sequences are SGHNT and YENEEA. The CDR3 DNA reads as TGTGCCAGCAGCTGTAACAGGGGGCGAGAGTATAGCAATCAGCCCCAGCATTTT. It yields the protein CASSCNRGREYSNQPQHF.

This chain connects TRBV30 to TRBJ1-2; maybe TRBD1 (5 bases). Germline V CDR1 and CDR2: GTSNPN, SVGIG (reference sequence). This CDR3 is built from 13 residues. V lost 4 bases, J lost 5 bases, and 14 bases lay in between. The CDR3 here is CAWTKQVTYGYTF. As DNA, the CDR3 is TGTGCCTGGACAAAACAGGTGACTTATGGCTACACCTTC.

The CDR3 bases are TGCGCCAGCAGCTCCGGGGGAGGGGCGATAGATACGCAGTATTTT. It yields the protein CASSSGGGAIDTQYF. The chain has TRBV5-1 and TRBJ2-3; TRBD2 matches at 7 bases. This CDR3 spans 15 amino acids. Trimming took 3 bases from V and 5 from J; bases not matched to a gene: 9. Per germline, CDR1 SGHRS and CDR2 YFSETQ.

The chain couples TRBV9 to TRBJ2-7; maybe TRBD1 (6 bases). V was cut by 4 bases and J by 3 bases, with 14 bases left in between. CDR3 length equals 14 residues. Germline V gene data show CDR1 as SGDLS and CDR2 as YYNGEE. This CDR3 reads CASSPGGRGYEQYF. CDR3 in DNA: TGTGCCAGCAGCCCCGGCGGCAGGGGCTACGAGCAGTACTTC. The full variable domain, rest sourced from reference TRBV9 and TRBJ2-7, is DSGVTQTPKHLITATGQRVTLRCSPRSGDLSVYWYQQSLDQGLQFLIQYYNGEERAKGNILERFSAQQFPDLHSELNLSSLELGDSALYFCASSPGGRGYEQYFGPGTRLTVT.

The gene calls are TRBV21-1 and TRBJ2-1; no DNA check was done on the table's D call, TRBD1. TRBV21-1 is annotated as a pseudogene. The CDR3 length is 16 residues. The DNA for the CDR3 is TGTGCCAGCAGCAAAGACAGGAGTAGCTCCTACAATGAGCAGTTCTTC. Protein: CASSKDRSSSYNEQFF.

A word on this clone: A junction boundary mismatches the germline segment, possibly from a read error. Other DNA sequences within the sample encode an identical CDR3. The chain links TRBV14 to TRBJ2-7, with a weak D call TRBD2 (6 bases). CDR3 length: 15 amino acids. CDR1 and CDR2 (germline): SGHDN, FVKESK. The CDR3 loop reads CASSWSWGAGGEQYF. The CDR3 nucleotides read TGTGCCAGCAGCTGGTCCTGGGGCGCCGGAGGGGAGCAGTACTTT.

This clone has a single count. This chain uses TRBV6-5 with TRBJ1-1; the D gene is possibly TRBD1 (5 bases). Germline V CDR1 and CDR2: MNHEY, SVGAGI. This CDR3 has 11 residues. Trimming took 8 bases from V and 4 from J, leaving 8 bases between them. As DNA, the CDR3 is TGTGCCAGCTTGGGGCGCACTGAAGCTTTCTTT. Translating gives CASLGRTEAFF.

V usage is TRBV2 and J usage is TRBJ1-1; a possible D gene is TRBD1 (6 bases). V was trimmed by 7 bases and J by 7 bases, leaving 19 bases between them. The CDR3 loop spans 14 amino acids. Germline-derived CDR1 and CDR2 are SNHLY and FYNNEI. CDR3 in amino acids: CASTGEQGHSEAFF. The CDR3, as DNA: TGTGCCAGCACCGGGGAACAGGGTCATAGTGAAGCTTTCTTT.

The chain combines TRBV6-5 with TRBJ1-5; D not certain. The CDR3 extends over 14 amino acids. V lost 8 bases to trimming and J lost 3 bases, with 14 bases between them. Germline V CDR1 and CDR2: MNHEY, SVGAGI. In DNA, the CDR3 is TGTGCCAGCCGCCCGCAGGCAACCAATCAGCCCCAGCATTTT. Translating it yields CASRPQATNQPQHF.

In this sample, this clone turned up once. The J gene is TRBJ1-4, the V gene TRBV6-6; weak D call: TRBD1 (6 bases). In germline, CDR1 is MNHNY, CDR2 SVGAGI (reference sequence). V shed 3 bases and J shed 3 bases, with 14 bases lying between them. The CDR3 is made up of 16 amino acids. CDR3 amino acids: CASSYKSAGANEKLFF. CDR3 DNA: TGTGCCAGCAGTTATAAGTCAGCAGGGGCTAATGAAAAACTGTTTTTT.

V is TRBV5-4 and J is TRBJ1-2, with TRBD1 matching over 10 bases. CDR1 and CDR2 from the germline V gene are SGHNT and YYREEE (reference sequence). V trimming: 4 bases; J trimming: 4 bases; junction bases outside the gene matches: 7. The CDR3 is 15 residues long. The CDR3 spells CASSTRTGGFYGYTF. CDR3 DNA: TGTGCCAGCAGCACCAGGACAGGGGGGTTCTATGGCTACACCTTC. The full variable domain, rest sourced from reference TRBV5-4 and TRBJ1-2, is ETGVTQSPTHLIKTRGQQVTLRCSSQSGHNTVSWYQQALGQGPQFIFQYYREEENGRGNFPPRFSGLQFPNYSSELNVNALELDDSALYLCASSTRTGGFYGYTFGSGTRLTVV.

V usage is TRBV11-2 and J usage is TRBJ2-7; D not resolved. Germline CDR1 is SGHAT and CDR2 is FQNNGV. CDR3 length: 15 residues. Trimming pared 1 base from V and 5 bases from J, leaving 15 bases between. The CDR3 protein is CASSLVTRRSHEQYF. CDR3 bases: TGTGCCAGCAGCTTAGTAACCCGGCGGTCCCACGAGCAGTACTTC.

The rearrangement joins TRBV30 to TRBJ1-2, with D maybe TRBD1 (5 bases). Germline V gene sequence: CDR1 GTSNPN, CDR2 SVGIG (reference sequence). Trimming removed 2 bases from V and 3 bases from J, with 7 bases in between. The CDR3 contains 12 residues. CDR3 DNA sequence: TGTGCCTGGAGTTTAGGGGACTATGGCTACACCTTC. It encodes CAWSLGDYGYTF.

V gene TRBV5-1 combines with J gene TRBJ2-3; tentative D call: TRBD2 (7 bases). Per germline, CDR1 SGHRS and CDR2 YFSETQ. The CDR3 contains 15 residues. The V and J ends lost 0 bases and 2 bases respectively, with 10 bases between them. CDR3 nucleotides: TGCGCCAGCAGCTTGGCCGGGGGGCCCACAGATACGCAGTATTTT. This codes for CASSLAGGPTDTQYF. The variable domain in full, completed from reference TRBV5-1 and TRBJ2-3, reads KAGVTQTPRYLIKTRGQQVTLSCSPISGHRSVSWYQQTPGQGLQFLFEYFSETQRNKGNFPGRFSGRQFSNSRSEMNVSTLELGDSALYLCASSLAGGPTDTQYFGPGTRLTVL.

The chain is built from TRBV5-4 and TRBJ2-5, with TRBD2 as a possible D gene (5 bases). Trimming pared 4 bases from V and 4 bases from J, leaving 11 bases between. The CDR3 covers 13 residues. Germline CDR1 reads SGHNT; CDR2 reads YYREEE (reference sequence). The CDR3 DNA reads TGTGCCAGCAGCAGGAGCGGATTAGAGACCCAGTACTTC. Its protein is CASSRSGLETQYF.

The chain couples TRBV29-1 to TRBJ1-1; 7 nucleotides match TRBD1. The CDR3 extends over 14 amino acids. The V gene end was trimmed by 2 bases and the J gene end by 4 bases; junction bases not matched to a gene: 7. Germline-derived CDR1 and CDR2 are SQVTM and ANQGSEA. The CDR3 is CSVEPGQAGTEAFF. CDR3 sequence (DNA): TGCAGCGTTGAACCCGGACAGGCGGGCACTGAAGCTTTCTTT.

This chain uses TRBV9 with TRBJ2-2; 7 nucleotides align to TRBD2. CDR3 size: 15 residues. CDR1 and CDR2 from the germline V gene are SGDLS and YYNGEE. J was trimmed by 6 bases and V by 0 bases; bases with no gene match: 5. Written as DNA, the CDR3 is TGTGCCAGCAGCGTAGGGCTAGCGGAGGCCGGGGAGCTGTTTTTT. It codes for CASSVGLAEAGELFF.

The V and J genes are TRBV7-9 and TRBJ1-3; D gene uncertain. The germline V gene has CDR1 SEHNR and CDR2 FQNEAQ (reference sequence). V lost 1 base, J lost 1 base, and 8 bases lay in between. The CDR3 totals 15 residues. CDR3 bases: TGTGCCAGCAGCTTAGGCTTAACATCTGGAAACACCATATATTTT. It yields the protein CASSLGLTSGNTIYF.

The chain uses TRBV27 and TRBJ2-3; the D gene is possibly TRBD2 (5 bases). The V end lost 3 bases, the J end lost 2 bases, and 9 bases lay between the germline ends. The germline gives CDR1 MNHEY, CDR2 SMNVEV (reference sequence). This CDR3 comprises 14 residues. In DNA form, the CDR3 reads TGTGCCAGCAGTTTGGGGAGCGACACAGATACGCAGTATTTT. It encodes CASSLGSDTDTQYF.

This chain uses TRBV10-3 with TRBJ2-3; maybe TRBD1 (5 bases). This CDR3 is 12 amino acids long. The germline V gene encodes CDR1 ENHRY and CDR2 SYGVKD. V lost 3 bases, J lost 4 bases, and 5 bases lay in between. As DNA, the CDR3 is TGTGCCATCAGTGACAGGGCAGATACGCAGTATTTT. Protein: CAISDRADTQYF.

The CDR3 spells CASSRVDWQETQYF. CDR3 bases: TGTGCCAGCAGCCGGGTGGACTGGCAAGAGACCCAGTACTTC. The V gene is TRBV4-2, the J gene TRBJ2-5, with a tentative D call TRBD2 (5 bases). Germline CDR1 and CDR2: LGHNA and YNFKEQ. This CDR3 spans 14 amino acids. Trimming pared 4 bases from V and 2 bases from J, leaving 11 bases between.

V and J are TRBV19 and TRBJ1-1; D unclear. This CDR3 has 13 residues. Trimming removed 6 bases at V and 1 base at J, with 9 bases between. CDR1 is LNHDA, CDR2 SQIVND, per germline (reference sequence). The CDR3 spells CASSLTRNTEAFF. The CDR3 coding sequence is TGTGCCAGTAGCCTTACAAGGAACACTGAAGCTTTCTTT.

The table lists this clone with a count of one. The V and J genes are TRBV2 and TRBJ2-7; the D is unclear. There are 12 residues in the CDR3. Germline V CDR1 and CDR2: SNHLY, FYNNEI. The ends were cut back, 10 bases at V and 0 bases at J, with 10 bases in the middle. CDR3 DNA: TGTGCCATACGGGTGAGCTCCTACGAGCAGTACTTC. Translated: CAIRVSSYEQYF.

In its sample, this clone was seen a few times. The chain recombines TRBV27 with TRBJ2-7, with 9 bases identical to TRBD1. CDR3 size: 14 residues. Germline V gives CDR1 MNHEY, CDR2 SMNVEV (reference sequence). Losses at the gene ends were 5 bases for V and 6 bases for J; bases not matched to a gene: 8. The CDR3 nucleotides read TGTGCCAGCAGTCGCGAACAGGGGGCCGGCGAGCAGTACTTC. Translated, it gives CASSREQGAGEQYF.